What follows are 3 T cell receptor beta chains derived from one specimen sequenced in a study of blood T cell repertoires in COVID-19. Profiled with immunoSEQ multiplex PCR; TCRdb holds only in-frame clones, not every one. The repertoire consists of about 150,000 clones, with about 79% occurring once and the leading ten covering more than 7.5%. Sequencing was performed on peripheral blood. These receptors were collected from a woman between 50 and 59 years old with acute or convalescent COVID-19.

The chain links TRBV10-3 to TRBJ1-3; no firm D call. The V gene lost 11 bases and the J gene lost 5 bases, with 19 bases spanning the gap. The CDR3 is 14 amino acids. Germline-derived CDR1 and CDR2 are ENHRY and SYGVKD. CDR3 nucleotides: TGTGCCGCATCAGGCGGAGGGCGACGAAACACCATATATTTT. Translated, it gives CAASGGGRRNTIYF.

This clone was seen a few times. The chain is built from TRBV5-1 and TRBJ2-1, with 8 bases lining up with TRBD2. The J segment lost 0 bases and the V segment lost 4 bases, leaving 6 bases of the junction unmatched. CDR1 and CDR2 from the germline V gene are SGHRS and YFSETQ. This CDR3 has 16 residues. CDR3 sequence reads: CASSARAGASYNEQFF. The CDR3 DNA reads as TGCGCCAGCAGCGCCCGAGCGGGGGCCTCCTACAATGAGCAGTTCTTC.

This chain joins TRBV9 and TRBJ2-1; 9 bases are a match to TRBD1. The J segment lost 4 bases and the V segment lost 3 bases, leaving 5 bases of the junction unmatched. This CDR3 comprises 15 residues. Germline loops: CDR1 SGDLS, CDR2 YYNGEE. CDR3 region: CASSGRTGEYNEQFF. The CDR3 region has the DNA TGTGCCAGCAGCGGACGGACAGGGGAATACAATGAGCAGTTCTTC.